A selection of T cell receptor beta chains follows, all from one sample in a study of cytomegalovirus exposure and HLA in healthy donors. Data came from immunoSEQ multiplex PCR; TCRdb stores just in-frame clones and leaves some out. Its table lists roughly 88,000 clones. Sequenced material: PBMCs. The receptors derive from a man in his forties or fifties in good health and CMV-seropositive. CDR3s include the opening cysteine and the closing phenylalanine or tryptophan.

v_call | cdr3_aa
TRBV4-3 | CASSQRTGHENQPQHF
TRBV5-6 | CASSWDLGYGYTF
TRBV2 | CASSGTSGRADTQYF
TRBV9 | CASSGRLTSGANVLTF
TRBV7-9 | CASSPPGRGGYTF
TRBV30 | CAWSVTLHRSGGPNEQFF
TRBV15 | CATRDSHQPQHF
TRBV18 | CASSPYRATGFGGELFF
TRBV19 | CASRRLAGFPNTGELFF
TRBV6-5 | CASIQAWGLNTEAFF
TRBV11-2 | CASSLSPNYGYTF
TRBV18 | CASSPKTTDTEAFF
TRBV7-9 | CASRGGAGGMNTEAFF
TRBV4-2 | CASSQVRQGANTGELFF
TRBV6-6 | CASSSPTSGSGNEQFF
TRBV4-2 | CASSQDGVAGERTEAFF
TRBV28 | CASSLTWTSGRPPYF
TRBV5-1 | CASSLRQASYEQYF
TRBV4-2 | CASSARDSRGSYNEQFF
TRBV7-2 | CASSPLGGQPQHF
TRBV29-1 | CSVGGTGGPDGYTF
TRBV28 | CASSAGRGAFF
TRBV18 | CASSPAMGQGRDEQYF
TRBV2 | CASRKQGANGYTF
TRBV11-2 | CASSLQLEESTDTQYF
TRBV7-2 | CASSFIGSGEYNEQFF
TRBV9 | CASSASHSGNTGELFF
TRBV29-1 | CSVVDRGYEQYF
TRBV29-1 | CSVEAGGGTEAFF
TRBV5-1 | CASRLRENTEAFF
TRBV12-5 | CASGLGQATNEKLFF
TRBV9 | CASSGRLAVSTDTQYF
TRBV29-1 | CSVGLAGAKELFF
TRBV9 | CASSTQSGNTIYF
TRBV4-3 | CASSPTPDSLSGNTIYF
TRBV10-1 | CASSGGDRGVGANVLTF
TRBV30 | CAWNRGGEKLFF